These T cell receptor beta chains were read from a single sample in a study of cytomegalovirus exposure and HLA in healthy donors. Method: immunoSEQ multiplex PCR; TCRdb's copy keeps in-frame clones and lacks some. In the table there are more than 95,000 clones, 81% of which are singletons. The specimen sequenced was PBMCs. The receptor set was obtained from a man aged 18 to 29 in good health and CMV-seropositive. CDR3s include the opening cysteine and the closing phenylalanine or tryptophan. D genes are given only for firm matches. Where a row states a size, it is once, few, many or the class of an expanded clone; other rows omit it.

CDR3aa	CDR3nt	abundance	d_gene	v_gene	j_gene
CASSQGGGRGGYGYTF	TGCGCCAGCAGCCAGGGGGGGGGCAGGGGAGGCTATGGCTACACCTTC	-	-	TRBV4-3	TRBJ1-2
CASSQAPGQGEDNQPQHF	TGCGCCAGCAGCCAAGCCCCTGGACAGGGAGAAGACAATCAGCCCCAGCATTTT	-	TRBD1	TRBV4-1	TRBJ1-5
CASSPNVETQYF	TGTGCCAGCAGCCCAAATGTCGAGACCCAGTACTTC	-	-	TRBV7-9	TRBJ2-5
CASSPYAPETQYF	TGTGCCAGCAGCCCCTACGCCCCCGAGACCCAGTACTTC	-	-	TRBV12-1	TRBJ2-5
CASSPGLAGYEQYF	TGTGCCAGCTCACCGGGACTAGCGGGATACGAGCAGTACTTC	-	TRBD2	TRBV18	TRBJ2-7
CASSVGTGGSYEQYF	TGTGCCAGCAGCGTAGGGACAGGGGGTTCCTACGAGCAGTACTTC	-	TRBD1	TRBV9	TRBJ2-7
CASSTNRQGIRQETQYF	TGTGCCAGCAGCACCAACCGACAGGGAATTAGGCAAGAGACCCAGTACTTC	once	TRBD1	TRBV7-2	TRBJ2-5
CASSPAGLEGNTIYF	TGTGCCAGCAGCCCCGCGGGGTTGGAGGGAAACACCATATATTTT	-	-	TRBV6-6	TRBJ1-3
CASDRGLGYTF	TGTGCCAGCGACAGGGGACTTGGCTACACCTTC	-	TRBD1	TRBV6-6	TRBJ1-2
CAWSVVTGGYNEQFF	TGTGCCTGGAGTGTAGTGACGGGAGGCTACAATGAGCAGTTCTTC	-	TRBD2	TRBV30	TRBJ2-1
CASSQEIGTGYTGELFF	TGCGCCAGCAGCCAAGAAATAGGGACAGGGTACACCGGGGAGCTGTTTTTT	-	TRBD1	TRBV4-3	TRBJ2-2
CASSFGWAGLADTQYF	TGTGCCAGCAGCTTCGGATGGGCGGGGTTGGCAGATACGCAGTATTTT	-	-	TRBV5-4	TRBJ2-3
CSSSLRDATNEKLFF	TGTTCCAGCAGCTTAAGAGATGCAACTAATGAAAAACTGTTTTTT	few	-	TRBV7-9	TRBJ1-4
CASSLFRDSTGNTIYF	TGTGCCAGCAGCCTATTCCGGGACAGCACTGGAAACACCATATATTTT	-	TRBD1	TRBV7-9	TRBJ1-3
CARTGDSGQFFYEQYF	TGCGCCAGGACGGGGGATTCGGGACAGTTCTTCTACGAGCAGTACTTC	-	-	TRBV10-1	TRBJ2-7
CASSSTGYTEAFF	TGCGCCAGCAGCTCGACAGGGTACACTGAAGCTTTCTTT	-	TRBD1	TRBV5-1	TRBJ1-1
CASSGGPNEQFF	TGTGCCAGCAGTGGGGGGCCCAATGAGCAGTTCTTC	-	-	TRBV2	TRBJ2-1
CASEGTSNYGYTF	TGTGCCTCGGAAGGGACAAGTAACTATGGCTACACCTTC	few	-	TRBV9	TRBJ1-2
CASSLVSGNTGELFF	TGCGCCAGCAGCTTGGTTAGCGGGAACACCGGGGAGCTGTTTTTT	-	-	TRBV5-1	TRBJ2-2
CASSLRFPTEAFF	TGTGCCAGCAGTTTACGGTTCCCTACTGAAGCTTTCTTT	-	-	TRBV27	TRBJ1-1